The rows below give T cell receptor beta chains drawn from one sample of a study of cytotoxic CD8 clonotypes in ibrutinib-treated CLL. The assay was immunoSEQ multiplex PCR, and TCRdb's table has in-frame clones only and misses some. The sample lists some 84,000 clones, 86% occurring once. Sequenced material: PBMCs, taken before ibrutinib treatment. The receptors were gathered from a human donor with chronic lymphocytic leukemia. CDR3s include the opening cysteine and the closing phenylalanine or tryptophan. A D gene is named only where the DNA matches it firmly. The size of a clone is reported for some rows only, either as once, few or many, or as a class for expanded clones.

j_gene,d_gene,v_gene,abundance,CDR3aa,CDR3nt
TRBJ2-1,TRBD1,TRBV27,NA,CASSLGTEFTEQFF,TGTGCCAGCAGTTTAGGGACAGAGTTTACCGAGCAGTTCTTC
TRBJ2-7,TRBD2,TRBV9,NA,CASSEAGTSRSYEQYF,TGTGCCAGCAGCGAAGCCGGGACTAGCCGTTCCTACGAGCAGTACTTC
TRBJ2-7,TRBD2,TRBV5-1,NA,CASSFGTSVYEQYF,TGCGCCAGCAGCTTCGGGACTAGCGTTTACGAGCAGTACTTC
TRBJ2-7,NA,TRBV28,few,CASSLAGRTYEQYF,TGTGCCAGCAGTTTAGCCGGCAGAACCTACGAGCAGTACTTC
TRBJ2-3,TRBD2,TRBV4-1,NA,CASSQVGGRRTSGRLSTDTQYF,TGCGCCAGCAGCCAAGTGGGGGGTCGGAGGACTAGCGGGAGGCTGAGCACAGATACGCAGTATTTT
TRBJ2-7,NA,TRBV29-1,NA,CSVEDLGGTYEQYF,TGCAGCGTTGAAGATCTTGGCGGTACCTACGAGCAGTACTTC
TRBJ2-7,TRBD2,TRBV19,NA,CASSTRTSGRAGSNEQYF,TGTGCCAGTAGTACAAGGACTAGCGGGAGGGCCGGGAGTAACGAGCAGTACTTC
TRBJ2-6,NA,TRBV9,NA,CASSARDSMFSGANVLTF,TGTGCCAGCAGCGCACGGGACTCCATGTTCTCTGGGGCCAACGTCCTGACTTTC
TRBJ2-7,NA,TRBV10-1,NA,CASRGMNWEQYF,TGCGCCAGCCGAGGGATGAACTGGGAGCAGTACTTC
TRBJ2-7,TRBD2,TRBV7-2,NA,CASSSTSGRGTYEQYF,TGTGCCAGCAGCTCGACTAGCGGGAGGGGAACCTACGAGCAGTACTTC